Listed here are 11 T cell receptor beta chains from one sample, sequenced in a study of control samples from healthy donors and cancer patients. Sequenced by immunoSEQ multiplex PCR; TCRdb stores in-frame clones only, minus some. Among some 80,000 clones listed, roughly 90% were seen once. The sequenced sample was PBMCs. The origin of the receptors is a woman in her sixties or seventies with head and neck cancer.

The CDR3 loop reads CASSSGLADEQFF. DNA of the CDR3: TGTGCCAGCAGTTCCGGACTAGCGGATGAGCAGTTCTTC. The chain joins TRBV28 to TRBJ2-1, with TRBD2 identical over 10 bases. Germline trimming cut 4 bases from V and 8 bases from J; bases unmatched to any gene: 2. The CDR3 totals 13 residues. Germline V gene lookup returns CDR1 MDHEN and CDR2 SYDVKM.

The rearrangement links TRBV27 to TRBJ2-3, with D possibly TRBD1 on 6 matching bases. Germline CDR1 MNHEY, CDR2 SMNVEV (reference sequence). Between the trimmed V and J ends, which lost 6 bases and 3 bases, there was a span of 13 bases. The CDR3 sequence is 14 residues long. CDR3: CASREQGRTDTQYF. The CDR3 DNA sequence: TGTGCCAGCAGAGAACAGGGTAGGACAGATACGCAGTATTTT.

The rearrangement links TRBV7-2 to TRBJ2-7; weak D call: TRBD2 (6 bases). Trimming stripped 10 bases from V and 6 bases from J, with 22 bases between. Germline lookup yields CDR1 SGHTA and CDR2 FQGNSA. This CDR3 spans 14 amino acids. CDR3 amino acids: CATTPGLNGLEQYF. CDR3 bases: TGTGCCACTACTCCGGGACTCAATGGCCTCGAGCAGTACTTC. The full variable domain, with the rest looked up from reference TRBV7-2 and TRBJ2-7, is GAGVSQSPSNKVTEKGKDVELRCDPISGHTALYWYRQSLGQGLEFLIYFQGNSAPDKSGLPSDRFSAERTGGSVSTLTIQRTQQEDSAVYLCATTPGLNGLEQYFGPGTRLTVT.

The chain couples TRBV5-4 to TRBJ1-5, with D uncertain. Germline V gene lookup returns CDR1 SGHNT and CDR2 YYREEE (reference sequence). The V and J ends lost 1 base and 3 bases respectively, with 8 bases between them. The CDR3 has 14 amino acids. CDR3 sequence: CASSLRGVNQPQHF. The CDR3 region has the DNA TGTGCCAGCAGCTTGCGAGGAGTCAATCAGCCCCAGCATTTT.

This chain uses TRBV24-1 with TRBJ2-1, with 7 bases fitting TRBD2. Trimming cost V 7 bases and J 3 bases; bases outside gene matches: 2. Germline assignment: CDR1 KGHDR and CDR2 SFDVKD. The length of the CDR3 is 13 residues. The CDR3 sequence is CATRGTNYNEQFF. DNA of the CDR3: TGTGCCACCAGGGGGACTAACTACAATGAGCAGTTCTTC.

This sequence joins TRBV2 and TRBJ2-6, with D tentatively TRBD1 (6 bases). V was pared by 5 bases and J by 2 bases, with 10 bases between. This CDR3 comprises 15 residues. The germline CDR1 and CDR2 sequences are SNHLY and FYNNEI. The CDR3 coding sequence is TGTGCCAGCAGTCCTACAGGGACTGGGGCCAACGTCCTGACTTTC. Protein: CASSPTGTGANVLTF.

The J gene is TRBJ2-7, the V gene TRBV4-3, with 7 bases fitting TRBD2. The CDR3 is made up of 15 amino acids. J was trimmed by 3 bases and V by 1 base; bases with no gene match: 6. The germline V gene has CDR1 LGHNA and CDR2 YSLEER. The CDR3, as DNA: TGCGCCAGCAGCCAAGGGCTAGCGGAGTTCTACGAGCAGTACTTC. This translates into CASSQGLAEFYEQYF.

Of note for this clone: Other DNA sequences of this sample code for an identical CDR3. The CDR3 DNA reads as TGTGCCAGTAGTATAGCAGATACGCAGTATTTT. Its protein is CASSIADTQYF. V usage is TRBV19 and J usage is TRBJ2-3, with D uncertain. V was pared by 1 base and J by 4 bases, with 0 bases between. CDR3 size: 11 residues. Per germline, CDR1 LNHDA and CDR2 SQIVND (reference sequence).

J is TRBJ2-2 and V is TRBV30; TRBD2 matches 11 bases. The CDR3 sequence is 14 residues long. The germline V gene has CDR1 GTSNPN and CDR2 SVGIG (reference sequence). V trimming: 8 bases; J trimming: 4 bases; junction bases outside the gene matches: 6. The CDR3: CAISGRAGTGELFF. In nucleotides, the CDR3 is TGTGCCATTAGCGGGAGGGCTGGCACCGGGGAGCTGTTTTTT.

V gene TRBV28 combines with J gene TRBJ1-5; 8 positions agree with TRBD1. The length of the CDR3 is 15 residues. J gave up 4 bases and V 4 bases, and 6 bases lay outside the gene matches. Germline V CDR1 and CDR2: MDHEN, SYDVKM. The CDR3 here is CASSSDRAINQPQHF. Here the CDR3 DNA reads TGTGCCAGCAGTTCGGACAGGGCCATAAATCAGCCCCAGCATTTT.

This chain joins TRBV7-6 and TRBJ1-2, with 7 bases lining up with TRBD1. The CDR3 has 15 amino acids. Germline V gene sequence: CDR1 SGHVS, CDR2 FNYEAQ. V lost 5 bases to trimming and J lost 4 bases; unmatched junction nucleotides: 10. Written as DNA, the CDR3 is TGTGCCAGCAGCCCAGAGCAGGGGGTCAGCTATGGCTACACCTTC. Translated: CASSPEQGVSYGYTF.